What follows are 26 T cell receptor beta chains derived from one specimen sequenced in a study of blood T cells in healthy people across ages. The use of a sample-barcoded 5' primer and a J-beta primer mix characterized a second PCR of roughly 6 to 11 cycles. Using its own MiXCR run on the 5' RACE reads, TCRdb lists one record per CDR3 protein. The sample holds 700,000 to 850,000 distinct CDR3 sequences, under 40% seen once. Sequencing was performed on blood. The receptors were gathered from a man between 18 and 35 years old in good health.

This clonotype occurred many times. This sequence joins TRBV4-2 and TRBJ1-5; D remains unclear. The ends were cut back, 4 bases at V and 4 bases at J, with 11 bases in the middle. The CDR3 runs 14 residues. Germline V gene lookup returns CDR1 LGHNA and CDR2 YNFKEQ. The DNA for the CDR3 is TGTGCCAGCAGCCGGTCCTCAGAGAATCAGCCCCAGCATTTT. Translation gives CASSRSSENQPQHF.

CDR3 in DNA: TGTGCCAGCAGTGTCCCTGCAGGTGAAGCTTTCTTT. As protein: CASSVPAGEAFF. The chain combines TRBV2 with TRBJ1-1; D unresolved. CDR1 and CDR2 from the germline V gene are SNHLY and FYNNEI. CDR3 length: 12 residues. V was clipped by 4 bases and J by 7 bases, with 10 bases between them.

This sequence joins TRBV20-1 and TRBJ2-5, with D possibly being TRBD2 (5 bases). The J call could be wrong; TRBJ2-1 is a better fit for the DNA end. Germline loops: CDR1 DFQATT, CDR2 SNEGSKA (reference sequence). The CDR3 is 15 amino acids. This chain's CDR3 is CSARDGENLQETQFF. CDR3 sequence (DNA): TGCAGTGCTAGAGACGGGGAGAATTTACAAGAGACCCAGTTCTTC.

The sample holds a few counts of this clonotype. This chain connects TRBV12-3 or TRBV12-4 to TRBJ1-2; the D gene is possibly TRBD1 (5 bases). The CDR3 length is 13 residues. The ends were cut back, 5 bases at V and 6 bases at J, with 13 bases in the middle. The CDR3, as DNA: TGTGCCAGCAGTAATACCAGAGGGGATGGCTACACCTTC. This sequence encodes CASSNTRGDGYTF.

V and J are TRBV2 and TRBJ2-1, with D perhaps TRBD1 or TRBD2 (6 bases each). With 6 bases removed from V and 15 bases from J, the gap between germline ends came to 30 bases. Per the germline V gene, CDR1 is SNHLY and CDR2 is FYNNEI. This CDR3 contains 16 residues. The DNA of the CDR3 is TGTGCCAGCAGAGGAGGGTTTCGGGGCTCGGAGGGGGGTCTGTTCTTC. This sequence encodes CASRGGFRGSEGGLFF.

Ten or more counts support this clonotype. V and J are TRBV7-9 and TRBJ2-1; 7 bases fit TRBD2. The CDR3 has 15 residues. Trimming at V came to 0 bases and at J to 8 bases, leaving 7 bases not matched to a gene. Germline V gene data show CDR1 as SEHNR and CDR2 as FQNEAQ (reference sequence). CDR3 nucleotide sequence: TGTGCCAGCAGCTTAGCCCTAGCGGAGCTGGATGAGCAGTTCTTC. This gives the protein CASSLALAELDEQFF.

This clonotype appeared many times. The chain links TRBV12-3 or TRBV12-4 to TRBJ1-1; D perhaps matches TRBD1 (5 bases). Trimming stripped 5 bases from V and 0 bases from J, with 10 bases between. The CDR3 extends over 14 amino acids. DNA of the CDR3: TGTGCCAGCAGTCACACAGGAATGAACACTGAAGCTTTCTTT. Protein sequence: CASSHTGMNTEAFF.

The chain has TRBV9 and TRBJ2-2, with a weak D call TRBD1 (6 bases). The CDR3 has 15 residues. CDR1 is SGDLS, CDR2 YYNGEE, per germline. V was cut by 0 bases and J by 3 bases, with 9 bases left in between. The CDR3 spells CASSVADSHTGELFF. The CDR3 DNA reads as TGTGCCAGCAGCGTAGCGGACAGCCACACCGGGGAGCTGTTTTTT.

V is TRBV20-1 and J is TRBJ2-5; tentative D call: TRBD1 (7 bases). The DNA end lines up better with TRBJ2-7; the J call may be wrong. The CDR3 is made up of 12 amino acids. CDR1 DFQATT and CDR2 SNEGSKA come from the germline V gene (reference sequence). As DNA, the CDR3 is TGCAGTGCTAGGGGGGGACAGACCGAGCAGTACTTC. Amino acids: CSARGGQTEQYF.

The chain uses TRBV6-1 and TRBJ2-5; TRBD1 matches 7 bases. Germline CDR1 MNHNS, CDR2 SASEGT. The CDR3 consists of 15 residues. The ends lost 5 bases at V and 5 bases at J; junction bases unmatched: 11. The DNA of the CDR3 is TGTGCCAGCAGTCTAACTTGGACAGGTGGGGAGACCCAGTACTTC. Its protein product is CASSLTWTGGETQYF.

This clonotype appeared a few times. The genes are TRBV12-3 or TRBV12-4 and TRBJ1-2; 7 bases line up with TRBD1. The CDR3 totals 13 residues. J lost 8 bases, V lost 4 bases, and 7 bases had no gene match. CDR3 region: CASSYQGGSGYTF. The CDR3 coding sequence is TGTGCCAGCAGTTACCAGGGGGGAAGCGGCTACACCTTC.

About this clonotype itself: Sequence at one end of the junction differs from germline and may be a read error. J is TRBJ2-3 and V is TRBV6-4; no definite D call. This CDR3 has 14 amino acids. CDR1 and CDR2 from the germline V gene are MRHNA and SNTAGT. CDR3 coding DNA: TGTGCCAGCAGTGACTCGATGGGCACAGATATGCAGTATTTT. Its protein product is CASSDSMGTDMQYF.

This chain links TRBV18 with TRBJ2-6; 8 bases are a match to TRBD1. This CDR3 is built from 18 residues. Germline CDR1 KGHSH, CDR2 LQKENI. J lost 7 bases, V lost 4 bases, and 15 bases had no gene match. The DNA of the CDR3 is TGTGCCAGCTCACTAGTTGTCCCGGGACAGGTCAAAGCCAACGTCCTGACTTTC. Translated, it gives CASSLVVPGQVKANVLTF.

CDR3 amino acids: CSAVIQGAEQFF. CDR3 DNA: TGCAGTGCAGTTATTCAGGGTGCTGAGCAGTTCTTC. J is TRBJ2-1 and V is TRBV20-1, with a possible D match to TRBD1 (5 bases). The CDR3 covers 12 residues. In germline, CDR1 is DFQATT, CDR2 SNEGSKA (reference sequence). V shed 6 bases and J shed 9 bases, with 15 bases lying between them.

This clonotype occurred many times. The chain is built from TRBV20-1 and TRBJ2-3; tentatively, D is TRBD2 (6 bases). Germline CDR1 reads DFQATT; CDR2 reads SNEGSKA (reference sequence). This CDR3 is built from 14 residues. V dropped 3 bases and J dropped 2 bases, with 12 bases sitting between them. This chain's CDR3 is CSARTGVLTDTQYF. The DNA of the CDR3 is TGCAGTGCTAGGACGGGGGTCCTCACAGATACGCAGTATTTT.

This clonotype was detected ten times or more. The chain recombines TRBV15 with TRBJ2-3; D may correspond to TRBD1 or TRBD2 (5 bases each). Germline V gives CDR1 LNHNV, CDR2 YYDKDF (reference sequence). There are 14 residues in the CDR3. The germline V and J ends were trimmed by 8 bases and 3 bases, with 15 bases remaining between them. The chain's CDR3 is CATLRGIGTDTQYF. As DNA, the CDR3 is TGTGCCACCTTACGGGGCATAGGAACAGATACGCAGTATTTT.

The rearrangement joins TRBV6-2 or TRBV6-3 to TRBJ2-7; 9 bases align to TRBD2. The CDR3 covers 17 residues. Trimming cost V 2 bases and J 7 bases; bases outside gene matches: 15. The germline V gene has CDR1 MNHEY and CDR2 SVGEGT. CDR3 sequence (DNA): TGTGCCAGCAGTTACGGCCCTCGGAGCGGGGGGTACAATGAGCAGTACTTC. Protein sequence: CASSYGPRSGGYNEQYF.

J is TRBJ1-5 and V is TRBV20-1, with 7 bases lining up with TRBD1. Unmatched junction bases numbered 6, after V lost 3 bases and J lost 7 bases. The CDR3 has 13 residues. CDR1 is DFQATT, CDR2 SNEGSKA, per germline (reference sequence). The CDR3 is CSASDRVRQPQHF. CDR3 nucleotides: TGCAGTGCTAGTGACAGGGTCAGGCAGCCCCAGCATTTT.

In its sample, this clonotype was seen once. The rearrangement joins TRBV28 to TRBJ2-5; D not resolved. Germline V gene sequence: CDR1 MDHEN, CDR2 SYDVKM. This CDR3 region has 15 residues. V lost 7 bases and J 11 bases, leaving 26 bases between the germline ends. The DNA of the CDR3 is TGTGCCAGCAAGAAGGGTCAAATCGTCCGCGATGAGCAGTACTTC. Translated, it gives CASKKGQIVRDEQYF.

The rearrangement joins TRBV5-1 to TRBJ1-1; D is unclear. Trimming removed 0 bases from V and 6 bases from J, with 9 bases in between. The CDR3 contains 13 residues. Germline V gene sequence: CDR1 SGHRS, CDR2 YFSETQ. The CDR3: CASSLAEGPEAFF. CDR3 nucleotides: TGCGCCAGCAGCTTGGCCGAGGGCCCTGAAGCTTTCTTT.

To note about this clonotype: It may be a read error: a sequence one base away is much more abundant. The rearrangement uses TRBV28 and TRBJ2-1, with D perhaps TRBD2 (5 bases). The end of the DNA is better explained by TRBJ2-7, so the J call may be wrong. CDR1 is MDHEN, CDR2 SYDVKM, per germline. This CDR3 has 16 residues. DNA of the CDR3: TGTGCCAGCAGTTTCCCGGACTCTTATTCCTACAATGAGCAGTACTTC. It yields the protein CASSFPDSYSYNEQYF.

This clonotype was counted once. The chain joins TRBV10-3 to TRBJ2-4; either TRBD1 or TRBD2 may fit D (6 bases each). The CDR3 extends over 17 amino acids. V shed 0 bases and J shed 13 bases, with 25 bases lying between them. CDR1 and CDR2 (germline): ENHRY, SYGVKD. CDR3 sequence: CAISESMGGAGYNEQYF. CDR3 DNA: TGTGCCATCAGTGAGTCTATGGGGGGCGCCGGATACAATGAGCAGTACTTC.

The CDR3 is CASSLKTSGGNNEQFF. In DNA, the CDR3 is TGTGCCAGCAGCTTAAAGACTAGCGGGGGCAACAATGAGCAGTTCTTC. This chain uses TRBV7-3 with TRBJ2-1; 12 bases match TRBD2. The CDR3 is made up of 16 amino acids. Trimming at V came to 1 base and at J to 5 bases, leaving 3 bases not matched to a gene. Per the germline V gene, CDR1 is SGHTA and CDR2 is FQGTGA.

V gene TRBV7-2 combines with J gene TRBJ2-5; TRBD1 might be the D (7 bases). V lost 1 base, J lost 1 base, and 13 bases lay in between. The CDR3 covers 16 residues. The germline gives CDR1 SGHTA, CDR2 FQGNSA. Here the CDR3 reads CASSLVGGTAQETQYF. CDR3 nucleotide sequence: TGTGCCAGCAGCTTAGTAGGAGGGACAGCCCAAGAGACCCAGTACTTC.

The chain links TRBV6-2 or TRBV6-3 to TRBJ2-1; 7 bases are a match to TRBD1. V dropped 6 bases and J dropped 6; count of bases not matched to a gene: 5. In germline, CDR1 is MNHEY, CDR2 SVGEGT. CDR3 size: 13 residues. Here the CDR3 DNA reads TGTGCCAGCAGCACAAACAGGGGCAATGAGCAGTTCTTC. Translating it yields CASSTNRGNEQFF.

This sequence joins TRBV29-1 and TRBJ2-7, with 7 nucleotides matching TRBD1. There are 13 residues in the CDR3. Germline V gives CDR1 SQVTM, CDR2 ANQGSEA. Losses at the gene ends were 3 bases for V and 2 bases for J; bases not matched to a gene: 4. Here the CDR3 reads CSVDTGQTYEQYF. Written as DNA, the CDR3 is TGCAGCGTTGATACGGGACAGACCTACGAGCAGTACTTC.